This TCR beta chain emerged from a study of patients and donors after allogeneic stem cell transplantation (dated by TCRdb to 2020 to 2022). Library method: RT-PCR. Sequenced on a NextSeq 550. Using fastp trimming at Q25 and MiXCR clonotype assembly, TCRdb reanalyzed the public sequencing data and kept in-frame beta chains. Rows are unified per CDR3 protein, each entry keeping the most common DNA and genes. Recorded for this sample are tens of thousands of distinct CDR3 sequences; 45% to 50% of them occurred a single time. The top ten clones comprise roughly three fifths of the sample. This clonotype appeared once. Its cognate antigen has yet to be identified. No much larger clone exists at a distance of one base, and base qualities are not known. One read represents weak support. As encoded in the germline V gene, CDR1 is SGHRS while CDR2 is YFSETQ. Here V drops 2 bases and J drops 2 bases, and the junction holds 7 bases not matched to any gene. From the cysteine through the phenylalanine, the CDR3 covers 15 amino acids. The only DNA kept is the CDR3, 45 bases in frame from the first base.

The V and J segments used are TRBV5-1 and TRBJ2-7; TRBD2 agrees with 7 junctional bases. The TCR was taken from a human donor who was either an allogeneic HSCT recipient or a stem cell or donor lymphocyte infusion donor (not recorded which). It is not recorded whose cells these are; they may come from a transplant donor. Sequenced input: blood, either unsorted or a sorted T cell fraction (not recorded which). CDR3 reads: CASSLGAGEPYEQYF. The sequence in DNA is TGCGCCAGCAGCTTAGGGGCGGGAGAGCCCTACGAGCAGTACTTC. The CDR3 plus the reference TRBV5-1 and TRBJ2-7 genes for the other parts give the full variable domain: KAGVTQTPRYLIKTRGQQVTLSCSPISGHRSVSWYQQTPGQGLQFLFEYFSETQRNKGNFPGRFSGRQFSNSRSEMNVSTLELGDSALYLCASSLGAGEPYEQYFGPGTRLTVT.